The clone carrying this T cell receptor (beta chain) was picked up a small number of times. As yet, its antigen is unknown. This entry is derived from a study of CD8 T cells in ankylosing spondylitis. Study-wide results and caveats: Earlier literature documents some of the motif variants in reactive arthritis synovial fluid and blood. CD8+ disease-linked clones were present at relatively low frequencies in blood. Significant enrichment of disease-linked clones was reported in matched ankylosing spondylitis synovial fluid. A TCR beta motif of 8 or 9 highly homologous variants appeared characteristic of ankylosing spondylitis blood.

Germline CDR1 is DFQATT and CDR2 is SNEGSKA (reference sequence). The CDR3 has 13 residues. The germline V and J ends were trimmed by 4 bases and 8 bases, with 14 bases remaining between them. Quantitative molecular-barcoded 5'-RACE generated the TCR beta libraries. TCRdb analysed the 5' RACE reads with MiXCR anew, one entry per CDR3 protein. The sample lists about 800,000 distinct CDR3 sequences, 12% occurring once. The TCR originated in a male donor with ankylosing spondylitis. V gene TRBV20-1 combines with J gene TRBJ1-4; D is possibly TRBD1 (5 bases). Material: blood, either unsorted or a sorted T cell fraction (not recorded which). CDR3 loop: CSAIGQGREKLFF. The CDR3 bases are TGCAGTGCTATAGGGCAGGGACGCGAAAAACTGTTTTTT.